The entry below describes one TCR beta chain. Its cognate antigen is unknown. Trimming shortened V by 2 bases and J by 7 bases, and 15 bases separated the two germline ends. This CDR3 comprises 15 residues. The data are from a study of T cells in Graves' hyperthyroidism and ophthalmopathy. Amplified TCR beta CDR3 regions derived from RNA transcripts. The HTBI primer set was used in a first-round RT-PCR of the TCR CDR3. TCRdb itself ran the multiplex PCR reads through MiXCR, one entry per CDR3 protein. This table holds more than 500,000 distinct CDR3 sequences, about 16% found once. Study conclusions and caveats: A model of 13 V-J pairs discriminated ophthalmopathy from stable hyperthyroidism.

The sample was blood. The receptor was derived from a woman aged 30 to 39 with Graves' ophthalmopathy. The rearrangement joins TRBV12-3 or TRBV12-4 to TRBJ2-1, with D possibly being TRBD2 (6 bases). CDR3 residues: CASSLKGLAMNEQFF. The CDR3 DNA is TGTGCCAGCAGTTTAAAGGGTCTAGCGATGAATGAGCAGTTCTTC.